This T cell receptor (beta chain) comes out of a study of T cell responses to AZD1222 COVID-19 vaccine. Study-wide findings and caveats: Donors, mostly white British, included more females; clonal diversity was possibly underestimated. The reported proportion of spike-specific TCRs targeting unmutated variant regions was nearly half.

With 3 bases removed from V and 8 bases from J, the gap between germline ends came to 8 bases. Germline V gene data show CDR1 as KGHSH and CDR2 as LQKENI. The CDR3 sequence is 12 residues long. Turning to this clone: Its antigen is currently unknown.

Clones were sequenced by immunoSEQ multiplex PCR, and TCRdb holds only the in-frame ones, with some missing. The repertoire holds some 170,000 clones, 90% seen once, with about 4.3% in the top ten. The chain combines TRBV18 with TRBJ1-3; D is unresolved. The source was peripheral blood, collected 28 days after the second dose of the MenACWY control vaccine. The TCR was taken from an adult who received the MenACWY meningococcal vaccine as a control. The CDR3 loop is CASSPWRDTIYF. CDR3 sequence (DNA): TGTGCCAGCTCACCTTGGAGGGACACCATATATTTT.